This entry is about one T cell receptor beta chain. Its antigen is unidentified. The data belong to a study of T cells after yellow fever vaccination. In the study overall: Those fractions that held only low numbers of cells were prepared using the SMART-Seq v4 Ultra Low Input RNA kit. Whole-study findings and limits: Some clonotypes, a small share, were shared between CD4 and CD8 compartments.

Germline CDR1 is SGHTA and CDR2 is FQGNSA. V was cut by 5 bases and J by 5 bases, with 12 bases left in between. This CDR3 has 14 residues. In making TCR cDNA, 5'RACE template switching added a universal primer site and UMIs to it. TCRdb reprocessed the 5' RACE reads with MiXCR, giving one entry per CDR3 protein. Here the sample spans a few hundred thousand distinct CDR3 sequences, roughly 13% being singletons. The sequence was obtained from a man in his thirties or forties who received the YFV17D yellow fever vaccine. The source material was CD4+ T cells sorted from PBMCs, sampled 45 days after the yellow fever booster vaccination. The chain joins TRBV7-2 to TRBJ2-2; D gene ambiguous. The CDR3 is CASSPVPWTGELFF. Written as DNA, the CDR3 is TGTGCCAGCAGCCCAGTCCCCTGGACCGGGGAGCTGTTTTTT.